The 18 T cell receptor beta chains reported below all come from one sample, sequenced in a study of blood T cell repertoires in COVID-19. Clones were sequenced by immunoSEQ multiplex PCR, and TCRdb holds only the in-frame ones, with some missing. The sample has roughly 250,000 clones, 84% seen once. Material: peripheral blood. The receptors shown here come from a human donor in a cohort sampled during active COVID-19.

This chain links TRBV25-1 with TRBJ1-1; tentatively, D is TRBD1 (5 bases). Trimming removed 3 bases from V and 5 bases from J, with 13 bases in between. CDR1 is MGHDK and CDR2 is SYGVNS in the germline V gene. The CDR3 is 14 residues long. The CDR3 nucleotides read TGTGCCAGCAGTGAGTCGGGGGTTGGGACTGAAGCTTTCTTT. Its protein is CASSESGVGTEAFF.

The sample holds a few counts of this clone. The chain is built from TRBV24-1 and TRBJ1-4; TRBD1 aligns across 7 bases. This CDR3 region has 13 residues. The trim removed 9 bases at V and 10 bases at J, leaving 10 bases unmatched. Per the germline V gene, CDR1 is KGHDR and CDR2 is SFDVKD. The CDR3 sequence is CATDPDRSRKLFF. The CDR3, as DNA: TGTGCCACCGACCCGGACAGGAGCCGAAAACTGTTTTTT.

The gene calls are TRBV4-1 and TRBJ1-5, with 8 bases fitting TRBD1. V dropped 4 bases and J dropped 7; count of bases not matched to a gene: 12. CDR1 is MGHRA and CDR2 is YSYEKL in the germline V gene. This CDR3 contains 16 residues. The chain's CDR3 is CASSPLGGRGRQPQHF. Here the CDR3 DNA reads TGCGCCAGCAGCCCCCTGGGGGGCAGGGGGCGGCAGCCCCAGCATTTT.

The V gene is TRBV5-1, the J gene TRBJ1-5; 7 bases fit TRBD1. The germline gives CDR1 SGHRS, CDR2 YFSETQ. With V trimmed by 0 bases and J by 10 bases, 4 bases remained unmatched. CDR3 length: 13 amino acids. CDR3 in amino acids: CASSLEGARPQHF. The CDR3, as DNA: TGCGCCAGCAGCTTGGAGGGGGCCCGACCCCAGCATTTT.

This clone was counted between two and nine times. This chain joins TRBV11-2 and TRBJ2-1; 7 bases are shared with TRBD1. Germline CDR1 SGHAT, CDR2 FQNNGV. The junction had 9 bases not matched to a gene; V was cut back by 1 base and J by 9 bases. The CDR3 is 15 amino acids. The CDR3 region has the DNA TGTGCCAGCAGCTTAGGACAGGGCCCGGGTCGTGAGCAGTTCTTC. It encodes CASSLGQGPGREQFF.

The chain combines TRBV5-5 with TRBJ2-7; 9 bases map to TRBD1. Germline V gene data show CDR1 as SGHKS and CDR2 as YYEKEE (reference sequence). V lost 2 bases and J lost 3; bases outside the gene matches: 6. The CDR3 extends over 15 amino acids. CDR3 loop: CASSLSGTGNYEQYF. CDR3 in DNA: TGTGCCAGCAGCTTATCCGGGACAGGGAACTACGAGCAGTACTTC. Full variable domain (outside the CDR3, taken from reference TRBV5-5 and TRBJ2-7): DAGVTQSPTHLIKTRGQQVTLRCSPISGHKSVSWYQQVLGQGPQFIFQYYEKEERGRGNFPDRFSARQFPNYSSELNVNALLLGDSALYLCASSLSGTGNYEQYFGPGTRLTVT.

This clone has a single count. The chain couples TRBV28 to TRBJ1-1; TRBD1 might be the D (6 bases). The CDR3 consists of 15 residues. Germline V lookup: CDR1 MDHEN, CDR2 SYDVKM. V was clipped by 4 bases and J by 4 bases, with 16 bases between them. The CDR3 protein is CASSSYRVGGTEAFF. CDR3 sequence (DNA): TGTGCCAGCAGTTCCTACAGGGTAGGGGGCACTGAAGCTTTCTTT.

J is TRBJ2-1 and V is TRBV11-3, with D unclear. The V gene lost 1 base and the J gene lost 8 bases, with 9 bases spanning the gap. Germline CDR1 reads SGHNT; CDR2 reads YENEEA. This CDR3 has 13 residues. The CDR3 loop reads CASSLVGEYEQFF. For the CDR3, the DNA is TGTGCCAGCAGCTTAGTGGGCGAATATGAGCAGTTCTTC.

The rearrangement links TRBV6-5 to TRBJ2-2; possibly TRBD1 for D (5 bases). Germline CDR1 reads MNHEY; CDR2 reads SVGAGI. This CDR3 has 14 residues. Trimming took 5 bases from V and 3 from J, leaving 10 bases between them. The CDR3 sequence: CASSRGLYTGELFF. The CDR3 DNA reads TGTGCCAGCAGTAGGGGTTTATACACCGGGGAGCTGTTTTTT.

The V call is TRBV29-1, the J call TRBJ2-1; D remains unclear. The V end lost 7 bases, the J end lost 2 bases, and 6 bases lay between the germline ends. This CDR3 has 11 amino acids. Germline V gene data show CDR1 as SQVTM and CDR2 as ANQGSEA. The CDR3 region is CSALTYNEQFF. CDR3 nucleotide sequence: TGCAGCGCCCTAACCTACAATGAGCAGTTCTTC.

V and J are TRBV6-2 or TRBV6-3 and TRBJ2-3; 7 positions match TRBD2. J lost 9 bases, V lost 6 bases, and 6 bases had no gene match. The CDR3 is 12 amino acids. Germline CDR1 reads MNHEY; CDR2 reads SVGEGT. For the CDR3, the DNA is TGTGCCAGCAGCCACCCGGGACTAACGCAGTATTTT. Encoded protein: CASSHPGLTQYF.

The rearrangement links TRBV7-8 to TRBJ2-3, with 7 bases aligning to TRBD1. The germline V gene encodes CDR1 SGHVS and CDR2 FQNEAQ. V was pared by 1 base and J by 7 bases, with 8 bases of the junction left unmatched. The CDR3 totals 15 residues. CDR3: CASSLERTGLNTQYF. For the CDR3, the DNA is TGTGCCAGCAGCTTAGAGAGGACAGGTCTTAATACGCAGTATTTT.

This chain uses TRBV19 with TRBJ1-5; 8 positions agree with TRBD1. Trimming took 6 bases from V and 6 from J; bases not matched to a gene: 7. This CDR3 is built from 14 residues. Per germline, CDR1 LNHDA and CDR2 SQIVND (reference sequence). The CDR3 protein is CASRTDRAGQPQHF. The CDR3 coding sequence is TGTGCCAGTAGGACGGACAGGGCGGGTCAGCCCCAGCATTTT.

This chain connects TRBV9 to TRBJ1-3; maybe TRBD1 (6 bases). The ends were cut back, 4 bases at V and 0 bases at J, with 14 bases in the middle. CDR1 SGDLS and CDR2 YYNGEE come from the germline V gene. This CDR3 comprises 16 residues. CDR3 region: CASSPPDRRSGNTIYF. For the CDR3, the DNA is TGTGCCAGCAGCCCCCCCGACAGGCGCTCTGGAAACACCATATATTTT.

This clone was found once. The chain joins TRBV15 to TRBJ1-2, with TRBD1 identical over 8 bases. V gave up 3 bases and J gave up 3 bases; unmatched junction bases: 3. Per germline, CDR1 LNHNV and CDR2 YYDKDF (reference sequence). The CDR3 is made up of 14 amino acids. The CDR3 region is CATSRTGADYGYTF. DNA for the CDR3: TGTGCCACCAGCAGGACAGGGGCCGACTATGGCTACACCTTC.

This chain's CDR3 is CSVDETGRDTIYF. The CDR3 coding sequence is TGCAGCGTGGACGAGACAGGGCGAGACACCATATATTTT. The chain employs TRBV29-1 and TRBJ1-3, with 7 nucleotides matching TRBD1. Looked up from germline, CDR1 is SQVTM and CDR2 is ANQGSEA. The J segment lost 8 bases and the V segment lost 6 bases, leaving 10 bases of the junction unmatched. The CDR3 is 13 amino acids.

CDR3 DNA sequence: TGTGCCAGCAGTGAACATGACAGGACCCCTGAAGCTTTCTTT. This translates into CASSEHDRTPEAFF. This chain uses TRBV6-1 with TRBJ1-1; D possibly corresponds to TRBD1 (6 bases). V was cut by 2 bases and J by 6 bases, with 13 bases left in between. The germline CDR1 and CDR2 sequences are MNHNS and SASEGT. The CDR3 covers 14 residues.

The V and J genes are TRBV6-1 and TRBJ1-3, with D possibly matching TRBD1 (6 bases). V was pared by 2 bases and J by 1 base, with 12 bases between. The germline V gene has CDR1 MNHNS and CDR2 SASEGT. The CDR3 sequence is 16 residues long. The CDR3: CASSEFQGLSGNTIYF. DNA of the CDR3: TGTGCCAGCAGTGAATTTCAGGGGTTGTCTGGAAACACCATATATTTT.